One sample yielded the 17 T cell receptor beta chains listed below, sequenced in a study of molecular identifiers for immune sequencing clone quantification. TCRdb re-called the PCR reads through MiXCR, storing one row per CDR3 protein. Found here are approximately 630,000 distinct CDR3 sequences, about 25% of them singletons; the top ten hold 0.7% to 0.95%. Sequencing was done on a sample of naive CD8+ T cells from blood, with Jurkat cell RNA spiked in. The subset is: FACS-sorted CD8+CD4-CCR7+CD45RA+ naive T cells. The receptors derive from a human donor in good health. Some libraries in this study had Jurkat cell RNA spiked in.

This clonotype appeared many times. V gene TRBV7-9 combines with J gene TRBJ2-4; no clear D. The V and J ends lost 4 bases and 3 bases respectively, with 7 bases between them. Germline V gives CDR1 SEHNR, CDR2 FQNEAQ (reference sequence). The CDR3 length is 13 residues. CDR3 sequence reads: CASSSPHKNIQYF. CDR3 DNA sequence: TGTGCCAGCAGCTCACCACACAAAAACATTCAGTACTTC.

The chain employs TRBV19 and TRBJ1-1; no clear D gene. Germline V lookup: CDR1 LNHDA, CDR2 SQIVND (reference sequence). The CDR3 consists of 12 residues. Trimming left V 6 bases short and J 3 bases short, with 8 bases between. CDR3 region: CASSIMDTEAFF. The DNA for the CDR3 is TGTGCCAGTAGCATAATGGACACTGAAGCTTTCTTT.

This clonotype was found many times. The rearrangement links TRBV6-2 or TRBV6-3 to TRBJ2-5; 7 bases match TRBD2. The CDR3 consists of 16 residues. Unmatched junction bases numbered 5, after V lost 0 bases and J lost 1 base. In germline, CDR1 is MNHEY, CDR2 SVGEGT. The CDR3: CASSYSLAELQETQYF. CDR3 bases: TGTGCCAGCAGTTACTCCCTAGCGGAACTCCAAGAGACCCAGTACTTC.

The chain couples TRBV12-3 or TRBV12-4 to TRBJ1-2; tentatively, D is TRBD1 (5 bases). V was shortened by 1 base and J by 6 bases, with 21 bases between the two germline ends. The CDR3 contains 17 residues. DNA for the CDR3: TGTGCCAGCAGTTTAGTCTTGAGGGACGGACCTAGGAATGGCTACACCTTC. Residues: CASSLVLRDGPRNGYTF.

Ten or more counts support this clonotype. The J gene is TRBJ1-4, the V gene TRBV7-9; D not resolved. This CDR3 region has 16 residues. Trimming removed 1 base from V and 4 bases from J, with 13 bases in between. CDR1 is SEHNR and CDR2 is FQNEAQ in the germline V gene (reference sequence). The CDR3 spells CASSLVLGRLNEKLFF. In DNA, the CDR3 is TGTGCCAGCAGCTTAGTTCTCGGCAGGCTTAATGAAAAACTGTTTTTT. Together with reference TRBV7-9 and TRBJ1-4, the CDR3 gives the full variable domain: DTGVSQNPRHKITKRGQNVTFRCDPISEHNRLYWYRQTLGQGPEFLTYFQNEAQLEKSRLLSDRFSAERPKGSFSTLEIQRTEQGDSAMYLCASSLVLGRLNEKLFFGSGTQLSVL.

Of note for this clonotype: A much larger clone lies a single base off, so this may be a read error. The V gene is TRBV7-3, the J gene TRBJ2-3; D is unresolved. The V gene lost 5 bases and the J gene lost 4 bases, with 16 bases spanning the gap. The CDR3 is 15 residues long. The germline gives CDR1 SGHTA, CDR2 FQGTGA. The CDR3, as DNA: TGTGCCAGCAGCGCCCCCCTTGAGCACGCAGATACGCAGTATTTT. Protein sequence: CASSAPLEHADTQYF.

Remarks on this clonotype: A read error is possible here, since a much larger clone lies one base away. V is TRBV29-1 and J is TRBJ1-2, with 8 bases that match TRBD1. The length of the CDR3 is 12 residues. CDR1 SQVTM and CDR2 ANQGSEA come from the germline V gene. CDR3: CGAPTGGYGYTF. As DNA, the CDR3 is TGCGGCGCTCCAACAGGGGGCTATGGCTACACCTTC.

This clonotype was found many times. V and J are TRBV7-6 and TRBJ2-7; TRBD1 agrees at 7 bases. This CDR3 contains 13 residues. Germline lookup yields CDR1 SGHVS and CDR2 FNYEAQ. Trimming at V came to 5 bases and at J to 2 bases, leaving 3 bases not matched to a gene. The CDR3: CASSTGTAYEQYF. The CDR3 DNA follows: TGTGCCAGCAGCACTGGGACAGCCTACGAGCAGTACTTC.

This clonotype was found many times. V and J are TRBV4-3 and TRBJ2-3; D may be TRBD1 (7 bases). V lost 0 bases and J 3 bases, leaving 13 bases between the germline ends. CDR3 length: 16 amino acids. From germline, CDR1 is LGHNA and CDR2 YSLEER. The CDR3 is CASSQDAGGQTDTQYF. The CDR3 nucleotides are TGCGCCAGCAGCCAAGATGCAGGGGGGCAAACAGATACGCAGTATTTT.

The rearrangement joins TRBV14 to TRBJ1-1; D is perhaps TRBD1 (6 bases). The CDR3 sequence is 13 residues long. Trimming pared 6 bases from V and 14 bases from J, leaving 22 bases between. Looked up from germline, CDR1 is SGHDN and CDR2 is FVKESK. For the CDR3, the DNA is TGTGCCAGCAGAGACATGGGGGCGGAAGAAGTGTTCTTT. Translating it yields CASRDMGAEEVFF.

In this sample, this clonotype turned up a few times. Being one base from a much bigger clone, this may be a read error. This chain links TRBV7-7 with TRBJ2-5, with a possible D match to TRBD1 (5 bases). The CDR3 consists of 16 residues. Germline lookup yields CDR1 SSHAT and CDR2 FNYEAQ (reference sequence). CDR3 amino acids: CASSLTDNLGQGTQYF. CDR3 sequence (DNA): TGTGCTAGCAGCTTAACGGACAACCTCGGCCAAGGGACCCAGTACTTC.

This clonotype showed up just a few times. The gene calls are TRBV4-1 and TRBJ2-7; 12 nucleotides agree with TRBD1. The V gene's germline CDR1 is MGHRA and CDR2 YSYEKL. J gave up 2 bases and V 5 bases, and 1 base lay outside the gene matches. This CDR3 spans 14 amino acids. CDR3 sequence: CASSWDRGPYEQYF. The CDR3 DNA sequence: TGCGCCAGCAGCTGGGACAGGGGGCCCTACGAGCAGTACTTC.

The rearrangement links TRBV20-1 to TRBJ2-3, with 13 bases aligning to TRBD2. Germline CDR1 DFQATT, CDR2 SNEGSKA (reference sequence). With 5 bases clipped from V and 0 bases from J, the junction kept 11 bases outside the gene matches. The CDR3 loop spans 18 amino acids. The CDR3 nucleotides read TGCAGTGCTTCCGGGACTAGCGGGGTCCTTTCTAGCACAGATACGCAGTATTTT. Protein: CSASGTSGVLSSTDTQYF.

With respect to this clonotype: One base away lies a much larger clone, so this may be a sequencing read error. The V and J genes are TRBV30 and TRBJ2-7, with D maybe TRBD2 (5 bases). This CDR3 has 13 residues. V was trimmed by 3 bases and J by 4 bases, leaving 13 bases between them. From germline, CDR1 is GTSNPN and CDR2 SVGIG (reference sequence). Here the CDR3 reads CAWSTGVGYEQYF. The CDR3 region has the DNA TGTGCCTGGAGCACCGGGGTTGGTTACGAGCAGTACTTC.

Worth noting for this clonotype: With a much larger clone just one base away, this may be a read error. This chain uses TRBV11-3 with TRBJ2-7, with 10 bases fitting TRBD1. Germline trimming cut 8 bases from V and 6 bases from J; bases unmatched to any gene: 13. The CDR3 is 15 amino acids. In germline, CDR1 is SGHNT, CDR2 YENEEA. CDR3 loop: CASCPGTGAIGEQYF. In DNA, the CDR3 is TGTGCCAGCTGCCCGGGGACAGGGGCGATCGGCGAGCAGTACTTC. Using reference TRBV11-3 and TRBJ2-7 for the parts outside the CDR3, the full variable domain is EAGVVQSPRYKIIEKKQPVAFWCNPISGHNTLYWYLQNLGQGPELLIRYENEEAVDDSQLPKDRFSAERLKGVDSTLKIQPAELGDSAVYLCASCPGTGAIGEQYFGPGTRLTVT.

There are many counts of this clonotype. The CDR3 sequence: CASSLDNPDTQYF. The CDR3 nucleotides read TGTGCCAGCAGCTTAGATAACCCAGATACGCAGTATTTT. V gene TRBV7-2 combines with J gene TRBJ2-3; D remains ambiguous. The germline V and J ends were trimmed by 1 base and 4 bases, with 6 bases remaining between them. Germline values: CDR1 SGHTA, CDR2 FQGNSA. This CDR3 is built from 13 residues.

This chain uses TRBV11-2 with TRBJ2-7, with 7 positions matching TRBD1. The CDR3 is 14 amino acids. CDR1 is SGHAT and CDR2 is FQNNGV in the germline V gene. The ends lost 1 base at V and 6 bases at J; junction bases unmatched: 6. This CDR3 is CASSLASDRSEQYF. The CDR3 DNA reads as TGTGCCAGCAGCTTAGCATCGGACAGGTCCGAGCAGTACTTC.